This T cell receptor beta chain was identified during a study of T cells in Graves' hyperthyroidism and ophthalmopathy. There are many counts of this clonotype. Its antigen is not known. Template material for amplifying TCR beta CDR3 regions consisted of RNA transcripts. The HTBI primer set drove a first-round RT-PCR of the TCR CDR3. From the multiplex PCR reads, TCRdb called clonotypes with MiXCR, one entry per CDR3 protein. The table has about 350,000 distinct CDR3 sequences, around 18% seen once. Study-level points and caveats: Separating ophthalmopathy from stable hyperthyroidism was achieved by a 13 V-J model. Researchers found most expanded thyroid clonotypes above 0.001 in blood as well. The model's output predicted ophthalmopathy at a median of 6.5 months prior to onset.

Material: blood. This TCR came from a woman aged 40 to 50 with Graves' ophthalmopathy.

This chain's CDR3 is CASSYGQGSYEQYF. CDR3 coding DNA: TGTGCCAGCAGTTACGGCCAGGGGAGCTACGAGCAGTACTTC. V gene TRBV6-5 combines with J gene TRBJ2-7; a possible D gene is TRBD1 (6 bases). The CDR3 totals 14 residues. Germline V CDR1 and CDR2: MNHEY, SVGAGI. V was trimmed by 2 bases and J by 3 bases, leaving 11 bases between them.